The sequence of this TCR beta chain was determined in a study of T cells in Graves' hyperthyroidism and ophthalmopathy. TCR beta CDR3 region amplification was performed from RNA transcripts. The HTBI primer set drove a first-round RT-PCR of the TCR CDR3. TCRdb re-called the multiplex PCR reads with MiXCR, one entry per CDR3 protein. The table shows 400,000 to 600,000 distinct CDR3 sequences, with less than 25% occurring only once. CDR3 size: 14 residues. Trimming took 2 bases from V and 7 from J; bases not matched to a gene: 5. Germline V lookup: CDR1 MNHEY, CDR2 SVGEGT. Absent ophthalmopathy progression within 18 months defined stable Graves' hyperthyroidism.

The V call is TRBV6-2 or TRBV6-3, the J call TRBJ2-7, with TRBD2 matching 10 bases. Sequencing was carried out using blood. This clonotype was obtained from a man aged 18 to 29 with Graves' hyperthyroidism. The CDR3 DNA reads TGTGCCAGCAGTTACCGGGGACTAGCGCGTGAGCAGTACTTC. Its translation: CASSYRGLAREQYF.